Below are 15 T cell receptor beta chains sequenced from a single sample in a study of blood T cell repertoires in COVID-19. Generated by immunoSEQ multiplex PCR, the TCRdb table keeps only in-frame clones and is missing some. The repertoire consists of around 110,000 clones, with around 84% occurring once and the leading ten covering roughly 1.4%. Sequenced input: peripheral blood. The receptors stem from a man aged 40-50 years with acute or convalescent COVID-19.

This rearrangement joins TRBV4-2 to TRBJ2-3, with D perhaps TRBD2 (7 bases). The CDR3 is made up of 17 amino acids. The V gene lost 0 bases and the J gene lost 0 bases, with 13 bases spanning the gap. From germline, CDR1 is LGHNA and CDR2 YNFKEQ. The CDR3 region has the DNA TGTGCCAGCAGCCAAGATGATGCGGGGGCTAGCACAGATACGCAGTATTTT. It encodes CASSQDDAGASTDTQYF.

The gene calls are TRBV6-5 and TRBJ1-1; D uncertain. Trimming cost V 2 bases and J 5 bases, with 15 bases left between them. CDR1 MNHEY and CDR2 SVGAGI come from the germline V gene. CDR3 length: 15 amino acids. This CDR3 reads CASSYGLHRETEAFF. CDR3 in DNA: TGTGCCAGCAGTTACGGGCTACACCGCGAGACTGAAGCTTTCTTT.

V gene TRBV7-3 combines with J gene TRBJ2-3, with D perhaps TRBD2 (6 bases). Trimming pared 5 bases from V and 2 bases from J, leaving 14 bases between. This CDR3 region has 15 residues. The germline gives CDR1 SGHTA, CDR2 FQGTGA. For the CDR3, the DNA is TGTGCCAGCAGCCGTGGGACTTACTACACAGATACGCAGTATTTT. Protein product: CASSRGTYYTDTQYF.

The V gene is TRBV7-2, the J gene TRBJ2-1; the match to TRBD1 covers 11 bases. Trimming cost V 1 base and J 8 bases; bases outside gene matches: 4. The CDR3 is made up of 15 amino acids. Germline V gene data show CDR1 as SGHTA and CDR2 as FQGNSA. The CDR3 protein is CASSLGGTGGDEQFF. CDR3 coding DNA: TGTGCCAGCAGCTTAGGCGGGACAGGGGGGGATGAGCAGTTCTTC.

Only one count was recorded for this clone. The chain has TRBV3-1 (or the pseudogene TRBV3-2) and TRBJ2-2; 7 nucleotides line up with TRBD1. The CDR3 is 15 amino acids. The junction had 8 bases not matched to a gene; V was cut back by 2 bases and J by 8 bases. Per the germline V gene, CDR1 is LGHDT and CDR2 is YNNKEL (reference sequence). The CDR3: CASSQRRQGGGELFF. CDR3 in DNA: TGTGCCAGCAGCCAAAGGCGACAGGGCGGAGGGGAGCTGTTTTTT.

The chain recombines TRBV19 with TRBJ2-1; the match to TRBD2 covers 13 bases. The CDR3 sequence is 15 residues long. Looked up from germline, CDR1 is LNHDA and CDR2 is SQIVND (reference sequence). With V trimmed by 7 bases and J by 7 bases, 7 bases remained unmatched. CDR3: CASTATSGGPNEQFF. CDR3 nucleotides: TGTGCCAGTACCGCGACTAGCGGGGGGCCTAATGAGCAGTTCTTC.

The CDR3: CASSSDRRSTGELFF. The DNA for the CDR3 is TGTGCCAGCAGTTCAGACAGGCGGTCCACCGGGGAGCTGTTTTTT. The rearrangement links TRBV27 to TRBJ2-2, with TRBD1 as a possible D gene (6 bases). CDR1 and CDR2 from the germline V gene are MNHEY and SMNVEV (reference sequence). Trimming cost V 4 bases and J 4 bases, with 13 bases left between them. This CDR3 region has 15 residues.

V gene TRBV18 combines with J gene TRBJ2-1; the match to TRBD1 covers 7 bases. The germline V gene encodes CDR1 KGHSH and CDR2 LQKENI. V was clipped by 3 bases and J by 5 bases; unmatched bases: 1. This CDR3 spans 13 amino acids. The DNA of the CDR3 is TGTGCCAGCTCACCGGGGACAGACAATGAGCAGTTCTTC. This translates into CASSPGTDNEQFF.

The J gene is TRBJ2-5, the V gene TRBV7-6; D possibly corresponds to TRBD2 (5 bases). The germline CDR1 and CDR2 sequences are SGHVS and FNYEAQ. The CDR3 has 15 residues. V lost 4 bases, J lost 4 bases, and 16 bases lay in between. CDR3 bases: TGTGCCAGCAGCTCCGGTCTGGAGCGGAGAGAGACCCAGTACTTC. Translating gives CASSSGLERRETQYF.

Written as DNA, the CDR3 is TGTGCCAGCAGTTTAACAACTAGCGCCGAGCAGTACTTC. Its translation: CASSLTTSAEQYF. V and J are TRBV6-5 and TRBJ2-7; the match to TRBD2 covers 7 bases. The germline V gene has CDR1 MNHEY and CDR2 SVGAGI. Trimming took 4 bases from V and 6 from J; bases not matched to a gene: 6. The length of the CDR3 is 13 residues.

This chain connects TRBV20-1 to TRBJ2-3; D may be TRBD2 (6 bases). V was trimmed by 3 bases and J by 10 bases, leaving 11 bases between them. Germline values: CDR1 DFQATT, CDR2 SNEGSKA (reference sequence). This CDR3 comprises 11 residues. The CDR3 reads CSARTSQAQYF. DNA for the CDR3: TGCAGTGCTAGGACTAGTCAGGCGCAGTATTTT.

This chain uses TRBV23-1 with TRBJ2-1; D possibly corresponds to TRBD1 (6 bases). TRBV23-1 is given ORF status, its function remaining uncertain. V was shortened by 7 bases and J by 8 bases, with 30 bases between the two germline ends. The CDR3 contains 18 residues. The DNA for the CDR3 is TGCGCCAGCACTCCGTACAGGGAAAGGAAAGGAAAACAAGATGAGCAGTTCTTC. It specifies CASTPYRERKGKQDEQFF.

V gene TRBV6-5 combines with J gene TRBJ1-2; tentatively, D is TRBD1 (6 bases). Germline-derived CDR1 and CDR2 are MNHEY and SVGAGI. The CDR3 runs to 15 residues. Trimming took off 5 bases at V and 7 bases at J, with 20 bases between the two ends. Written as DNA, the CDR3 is TGTGCCAGCAGTCCGGGACCGCTCCAGGGGAGTGGCTACACCTTC. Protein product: CASSPGPLQGSGYTF.

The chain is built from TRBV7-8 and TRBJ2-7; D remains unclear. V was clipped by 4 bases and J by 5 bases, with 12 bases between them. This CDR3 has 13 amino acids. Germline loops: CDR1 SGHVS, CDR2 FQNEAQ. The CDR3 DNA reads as TGTGCCAGCAGCTGGGCCGTAGTCAACGAGCAGTACTTC. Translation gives CASSWAVVNEQYF.

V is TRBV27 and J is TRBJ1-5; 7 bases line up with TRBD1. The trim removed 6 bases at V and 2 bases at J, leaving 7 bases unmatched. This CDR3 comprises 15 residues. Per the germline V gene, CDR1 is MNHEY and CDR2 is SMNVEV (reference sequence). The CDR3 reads CASRRLQGRNQPQHF. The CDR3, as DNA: TGTGCCAGCAGGAGATTACAGGGGCGCAATCAGCCCCAGCATTTT.